A selection of T cell receptor beta chains follows, all from one sample in a study of cytomegalovirus exposure and HLA in healthy donors. TCRdb's copy holds only in-frame clones and misses some; the assay was immunoSEQ multiplex PCR. The sample yields 100,000 to 150,000 clones, about four fifths seen once. The sample was PBMCs. The receptors were gathered from a man aged 35-49 years in good health and CMV-seronegative. Both conserved end residues are part of each CDR3. D genes are given only for firm matches. Some rows have no size entry. The others give once, few or many, or a class for an expanded clone.

j_gene | abundance | d_gene | v_gene | CDR3nt | CDR3aa
TRBJ1-1 | once | . | TRBV5-6 | TGTGCCAGCAGCTTGGATGTGGGGGAGGGTGAAGCTTTCTTT | CASSLDVGEGEAFF
TRBJ1-2 | . | . | TRBV6-5 | TGTGCCAGCAGCGAGTCCGGACTGGACTATGGCTACACCTTC | CASSESGLDYGYTF
TRBJ2-1 | . | . | TRBV19 | TGTGCCAGTAGTGGAGGAAGTAATGAGCAGTTCTTC | CASSGGSNEQFF
TRBJ1-2 | few | . | TRBV7-2 | TGTGCCAGCAGCTTAGGGCTCCAGGGAGGATATGGCTACACCTTC | CASSLGLQGGYGYTF
TRBJ2-5 | . | TRBD1 | TRBV4-1 | TGCGCCAGCAGCACACAGAATGAATCGGGCCGGAACAGGGGTACCCAGTACTTC | CASSTQNESGRNRGTQYF
TRBJ1-2 | . | . | TRBV5-1 | TGCGCCAGCAGCACACAGGGTATTCCATATGGCTACACCTTC | CASSTQGIPYGYTF
TRBJ1-4 | . | . | TRBV6-1 | TGTGCCAGCAGTACTCGTGGCGGGAATGAAAAACTGTTTTTT | CASSTRGGNEKLFF
TRBJ2-2 | . | TRBD2 | TRBV5-1 | TGCGCCAGCAGTCCGCTAGCGGGGGGGAACACCGGGGAGCTGTTTTTT | CASSPLAGGNTGELFF
TRBJ1-2 | . | . | TRBV6-6 | TGTGCCAGCAGTTATACCGCGGGTAACTATGGCTACACCTTC | CASSYTAGNYGYTF
TRBJ1-2 | . | TRBD1 | TRBV11-2 | TGTGCCAGCAGCCGGGACAGCTATGGCTACACCTTC | CASSRDSYGYTF
TRBJ2-7 | . | . | TRBV7-2 | TGTGCCAGCAGCTTAGGGGGCCCGTCCTACGAGCAGTACTTC | CASSLGGPSYEQYF
TRBJ2-1 | once | . | TRBV6-5 | TGTGCCAGCAGTTCCGGGACAAGCAATGAGCAGTTCTTC | CASSSGTSNEQFF
TRBJ1-2 | . | . | TRBV11-2 | TGTGCCAGCAGCCAGAGACAAGGAGGCTACACCTTC | CASSQRQGGYTF
TRBJ2-2 | . | . | TRBV27 | TGTGCCAGCAAAGTACAGGTTTCCCGGGAGCTGTTTTTT | CASKVQVSRELFF
TRBJ1-4 | . | . | TRBV7-6 | TGTGCCAGCAGCTTACGGCGGGAAAAACTGTTTTTT | CASSLRREKLFF
TRBJ2-7 | . | TRBD2 | TRBV7-6 | TGTGCCAGCAGCCCTCAGCGGGGCCACGAGCAGTACTTC | CASSPQRGHEQYF
TRBJ1-6 | . | TRBD1 | TRBV5-1 | TGCGCCAGCAGCGTCCGGACAGGCGCTAATTCACCCCTCCACTTT | CASSVRTGANSPLHF
TRBJ2-5 | . | . | TRBV30 | TGTGCCTGGAGCGGGGGACTGGGCGGTGGGACCCAGTACTTC | CAWSGGLGGGTQYF
TRBJ2-1 | . | . | TRBV7-2 | TGTGCCAGCAGCTTAGAAGCTGGGGGCCACAATGAGCAGTTCTTC | CASSLEAGGHNEQFF
TRBJ2-7 | . | TRBD1 | TRBV9 | TGTGCCAGCAGCTCAAGGACAGGGGCCTACGAGCAGTACTTC | CASSSRTGAYEQYF
TRBJ2-1 | . | TRBD2 | TRBV5-1 | TGCGCCGGCAGCCAGAGCGGGGGGGCCGGCTATGAGCAGTTCTTC | CAGSQSGGAGYEQFF
TRBJ2-1 | . | TRBD2 | TRBV10-3 | TGTGCCATCAAACGGGGGGGCCCCTACAATGAGCAGTTCTTC | CAIKRGGPYNEQFF
TRBJ2-7 | few | TRBD1 | TRBV11-2 | TGTGCCAGCAGCTTCGGGACAGGTACCTACGAGCAGTACTTC | CASSFGTGTYEQYF
TRBJ2-1 | few | TRBD1 | TRBV7-2 | TGTGCCAGCAGCTTAAGACGTAGGACAGGGGACTACAATGAGCAGTTCTTC | CASSLRRRTGDYNEQFF
TRBJ1-1 | . | . | TRBV7-9 | TGTGCCAGCAGCTACTTCCAGGGTACTGAAGCTTTCTTT | CASSYFQGTEAFF
TRBJ1-1 | . | . | TRBV5-6 | TGTGCCAGCAGCTTTATTCACGAGACTGAAGCTTTCTTT | CASSFIHETEAFF
TRBJ1-2 | . | . | TRBV11-2 | TGTGCCAGCGCGGGGGACCTTAACTATGGCTACACCTTC | CASAGDLNYGYTF
TRBJ2-7 | . | . | TRBV19 | TGTGCCAGCCAAGGACAGAATCCCTACGAGCAGTACTTC | CASQGQNPYEQYF
TRBJ1-6 | . | . | TRBV11-2 | TGTGCCAGCAGCTCCGAGGAATCACCCCTCCACTTT | CASSSEESPLHF
TRBJ1-1 | . | . | TRBV11-3 | TGTGCCAGCAGCCCCTATGAAAGTAGCACTGAAGCTTTCTTT | CASSPYESSTEAFF
TRBJ1-3 | few | TRBD1 | TRBV5-4 | TGTGCCAGCAGCTTCAGGGGGCGCGGAAACACCATATATTTT | CASSFRGRGNTIYF
TRBJ2-5 | . | . | TRBV4-3 | TGCGCCAGCAGCCAAGAGCTCTCCCGGGGGGAGACCCAGTACTTC | CASSQELSRGETQYF
TRBJ2-7 | . | . | TRBV7-9 | TGTGCCAGCAGCTTAGGTTCCTGGCCTTTGGCGTACTTC | CASSLGSWPLAYF
TRBJ1-6 | . | . | TRBV7-9 | TGTGCCAGCAGCTTAACAGGGCCGGGTTCACCCCTCCACTTT | CASSLTGPGSPLHF
TRBJ2-7 | . | TRBD1 | TRBV28 | TGTGCCAGCAGTTCCGACAGGGTCTACGAGCAGTACTTC | CASSSDRVYEQYF
TRBJ2-3 | . | TRBD1 | TRBV27 | TGTGCCAGCAGTTTATTGGGACAGGGGGCAGATACGCAGTATTTT | CASSLLGQGADTQYF
TRBJ1-6 | . | TRBD1 | TRBV27 | TGTGCCAGCAGTCCAAGGGGGCAGGGTGTGTCACCCCTCCACTTT | CASSPRGQGVSPLHF
TRBJ1-1 | . | TRBD1 | TRBV5-1 | TGCGCCAGCAGCCCAAGACAGGGGCCCAACACTGAAGCTTTCTTT | CASSPRQGPNTEAFF
TRBJ2-7 | . | TRBD1 | TRBV14 | TGTGCCAGCCGGGACAGTTCCTACGAGCAGTACTTC | CASRDSSYEQYF
TRBJ2-2 | . | TRBD1 | TRBV6-5 | TGTGCCAGCATGAGGGGGCAGACCGGGGAGCTGTTTTTT | CASMRGQTGELFF
TRBJ2-7 | . | . | TRBV10-3 | TGTGCCATCAATTCGCCGCAGGGTTCCTCCTACGAGCAGTACTTC | CAINSPQGSSYEQYF
TRBJ2-7 | . | TRBD2 | TRBV6-5 | TGTGCCAGCAGTTACTCGACTAGCGGGGACTCCTACGAGCAGTACTTC | CASSYSTSGDSYEQYF
TRBJ1-2 | . | TRBD1 | TRBV29-1 | TGCAGCGTTCCTCCGGGACAGGGCGATGTCGGCTACACCTTC | CSVPPGQGDVGYTF
TRBJ2-6 | . | TRBD2 | TRBV7-8 | TGTGCCAGCAGCCCAGGAGTGATAGCGGGGGACCTCTCTGGGGCCAACGTCCTGACTTTC | CASSPGVIAGDLSGANVLTF
TRBJ1-2 | . | . | TRBV7-6 | TGTGCCAGCAGCTTAGTACAGGGTAGTTTAGACTATGGCTACACCTTC | CASSLVQGSLDYGYTF
TRBJ1-2 | . | . | TRBV27 | TGTGCCAGCACCCCCGGGGGGGGGAAAGCTAACTATGGCTACACCTTC | CASTPGGGKANYGYTF
TRBJ1-1 | . | . | TRBV7-8 | TGTGCCAGCAGCTCAGGGATGGGTACGGCTTTCTTT | CASSSGMGTAFF
TRBJ2-7 | . | . | TRBV5-1 | TGCGCCAGCAGCGATCCGACAGAGCTTAACTACGAGCAGTACTTC | CASSDPTELNYEQYF
TRBJ1-1 | . | . | TRBV5-1 | TGCGCCAGCAGCCCGGGACTGGGGACGGAAGCTTTCTTT | CASSPGLGTEAFF
TRBJ2-7 | . | . | TRBV6-5 | TGTGCCAGCAGCCCTCCAACCGGGCGCCGGGGCGAGCAGTACTTC | CASSPPTGRRGEQYF
TRBJ2-7 | . | TRBD1 | TRBV7-6 | TGTGCCAGCAGCCCGAAGACAGGGGTTGAGCAGTACTTC | CASSPKTGVEQYF
TRBJ2-2 | few | . | TRBV7-2 | TGTGCCAGCAGCTTAGGCGTTCCCGGGGAGCTGTTTTTT | CASSLGVPGELFF
TRBJ2-2 | . | . | TRBV25-1 | TGTGCCAGCAGTGAATACCTGATCTCCGGGAACACCGGGGAGCTGTTTTTT | CASSEYLISGNTGELFF
TRBJ2-5 | . | TRBD1 | TRBV5-6 | TGTGCCAGCAGCGTGCGCCTAACAGGGGGGAAGACCCAGTACTTC | CASSVRLTGGKTQYF
TRBJ1-2 | . | . | TRBV6-5 | TGTGCCACCACTGGGGCTTCTAACTATGGCTACACCTTC | CATTGASNYGYTF
TRBJ1-6 | . | TRBD1 | TRBV5-1 | TGCGCCAGCAGCGTGACAGGGTCGGATTCACCCCTCCACTTT | CASSVTGSDSPLHF